This T cell receptor beta chain stems from a study of STAT5B mutations in CD4+ large granular lymphocyte leukemia. Study findings and constraints: Top patient clones used TRBV06 genes more often: 8/27 versus 2/35 in controls. No patients shared main leukemic clonotypes, though roughly 27% appeared at low frequency elsewhere.

About this clone: Its cognate antigen is unknown.

Clones were sequenced by immunoSEQ multiplex PCR, and TCRdb holds only the in-frame ones, with some missing. The sample lists about 20,000 clones, 65% to 80% occurring once. The V end lost 6 bases, the J end lost 0 bases, and 11 bases lay between the germline ends. There are 14 residues in the CDR3. Germline-derived CDR1 and CDR2 are MNHEY and SVGAGI. Sequenced input: CD4+ T cells from blood buffy coats. The receptor comes from a human donor in good health. The chain carries TRBV6-5 and TRBJ1-2, with a tentative D call TRBD1 (5 bases). CDR3 in amino acids: CASSPGTSNYGYTF. The CDR3 nucleotides read TGTGCCAGCAGCCCCGGGACCTCTAACTATGGCTACACCTTC.